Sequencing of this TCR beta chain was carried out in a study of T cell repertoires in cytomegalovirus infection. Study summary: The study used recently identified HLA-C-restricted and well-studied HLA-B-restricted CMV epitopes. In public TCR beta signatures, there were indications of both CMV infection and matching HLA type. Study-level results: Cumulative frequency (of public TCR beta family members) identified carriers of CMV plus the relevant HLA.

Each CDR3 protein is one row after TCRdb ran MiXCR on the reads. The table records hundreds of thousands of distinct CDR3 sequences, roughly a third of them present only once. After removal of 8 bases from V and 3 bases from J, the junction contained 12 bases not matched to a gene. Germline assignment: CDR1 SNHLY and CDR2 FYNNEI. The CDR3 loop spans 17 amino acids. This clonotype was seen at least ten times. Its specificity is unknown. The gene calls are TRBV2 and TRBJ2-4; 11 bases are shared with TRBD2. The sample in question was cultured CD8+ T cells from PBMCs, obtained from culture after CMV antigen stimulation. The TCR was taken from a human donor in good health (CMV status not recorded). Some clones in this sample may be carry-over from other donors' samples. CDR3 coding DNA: TGTGCCAGCGGGGACCCAACTAGCGGGGGAATCAAAAACATTCAGTACTTC. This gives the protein CASGDPTSGGIKNIQYF.